This TCR beta chain was documented in a study of blood T cell repertoires in COVID-19. Study summary: COVID-19 samples from acute and convalescent phases originated in the United States, Italy and Spain. PBMCs, B-cell-depleted T cells, or T cells were the source of the cDNA or gDNA that made up the material.

Study processing details: Reference gene primer amplification gave nucleated cell count estimates. Method: immunoSEQ multiplex PCR; TCRdb's copy keeps in-frame clones and lacks some. The DNA gave D and trimming, while V, J and clone size come from that table. The top ten clones hold 3.9% of a sample with under 400,000 clones, approximately 89% of them seen once. Material for sequencing was peripheral blood. The receptor's source is an older woman with COVID-19, enrolled during active disease.

In DNA form, the CDR3 reads TGTGCCAGCAGCGAGACTAGCGGGGGGGGTACGCAGTATTTT. This encodes CASSETSGGGTQYF. This chain links TRBV9 with TRBJ2-3, with TRBD2 matching 14 bases. Trimming at V came to 3 bases and at J to 8 bases, leaving 2 bases not matched to a gene. CDR1 and CDR2 from the germline V gene are SGDLS and YYNGEE. The CDR3 covers 14 residues.